These T cell receptor beta chains were read from a single sample in a study of T cell responses to AZD1222 COVID-19 vaccine. Repertoires were generated with immunoSEQ multiplex PCR, while TCRdb's copy carries only in-frame clones and drops some. The data hold about 120,000 clones, with more than 85% observed a single time. The source was peripheral blood, collected 28 days after the second AZD1222 dose. Receptor source: an adult who received the AZD1222 COVID-19 vaccine. CDR3s leave out the opening cysteine and the closing phenylalanine or tryptophan.

V: TRBV6-5; CDR3: ASSYLGQRDGYT
V: TRBV30; CDR3: AWRAAGTPPVQF
V: TRBV13; CDR3: ASSPPGNEQF
V: TRBV10-1; CDR3: ASSGRTGPQETQY
V: TRBV5-6; CDR3: ASSPLGTFGNSPLH
V: TRBV24-1; CDR3: ATSDAGDQPQH
V: TRBV19; CDR3: ASSNRDRRPNYGYT
V: TRBV6-5; CDR3: ASTRGYSSYEQY
V: TRBV4-3; CDR3: ASSLRLGQGNSPLH
V: TRBV6-1; CDR3: ASSELGADTEAF
V: TRBV7-2; CDR3: ASSLVGGPGGSPLH
V: TRBV6-6; CDR3: ASSSPGGDSYEQY
V: TRBV5-5; CDR3: ASSPPGTSGYYNEQF
V: TRBV6-5; CDR3: ASRQGSYNSPLH
V: TRBV5-6; CDR3: ASSFQPGGNTEAF
V: TRBV7-2; CDR3: ASSFIPGTGVEQF
V: TRBV12-5; CDR3: ASGPITDTQY
V: TRBV9; CDR3: ASSSSGGRTDTQY
V: TRBV19; CDR3: ASSAGLALADTQY
V: TRBV6-1; CDR3: ASSETNLRAWGQPQH
V: TRBV29-1; CDR3: SVVTGDPRYHNQPQH
V: TRBV7-2; CDR3: ASSPGTFGNTIY
V: TRBV19; CDR3: ASSSGQGPYGYT
V: TRBV29-1; CDR3: SGTAGGPLDEQF
V: TRBV5-1; CDR3: ASSFGQGASTEAF
V: TRBV30; CDR3: AWSPGVFTRVRGSEAF
V: TRBV9; CDR3: ASSVATLDSGEQY
V: TRBV3-1/TRBV3-2; CDR3: ASSQDAIQY
V: TRBV5-4; CDR3: ASSHPTDRGYT
V: TRBV5-1; CDR3: ASSSQGLDYGYEQY
V: TRBV18; CDR3: ASSPKGSHLSGNTIY
V: TRBV5-1; CDR3: ASSTLAGASYEQY
V: TRBV6-2/TRBV6-3; CDR3: ASSHQGFPYNEQF
V: TRBV18; CDR3: ASSPNILGLSSSYEQY
V: TRBV6-1; CDR3: ASSERGASYEQY
V: TRBV29-1; CDR3: SAGSGKYEQY
V: TRBV5-6; CDR3: ASSRRLGGTDTQY
V: TRBV5-4; CDR3: ASSPPGGGDIQY
V: TRBV4-3; CDR3: ASSQTSVYNEQF
V: TRBV27; CDR3: ASTIRQGISYEQY
V: TRBV2; CDR3: ASRGPYEQY
V: TRBV6-5; CDR3: ASSYSGGRGEAF